Below are 13 T cell receptor beta chains sequenced from a single sample in a study of T cell repertoires in cytomegalovirus infection. TCRdb re-called the reads with MiXCR, one entry per CDR3 protein. This table has around 280,000 distinct CDR3 sequences, around 9.1% appearing once. Sample: PBMCs. All receptors derive from a human donor in good health (CMV status not recorded). Some clones in this sample may be carry-over from other donors' samples.

At least ten counts were recorded for this clonotype. V usage is TRBV6-2 or TRBV6-3 and J usage is TRBJ2-7; 8 positions match TRBD2. The CDR3 is 14 amino acids. The ends lost 6 bases at V and 2 bases at J; junction bases unmatched: 6. The germline gives CDR1 MNHEY, CDR2 SVGEGT. CDR3 region: CASSRGGLTYEQYF. CDR3 coding DNA: TGTGCCAGCAGCCGGGGGGGACTTACCTACGAGCAGTACTTC.

This chain links TRBV2 with TRBJ1-1; 10 nucleotides agree with TRBD1. Per germline, CDR1 SNHLY and CDR2 FYNNEI. V was pared by 4 bases and J by 4 bases, with 0 bases of the junction left unmatched. The CDR3 totals 13 residues. For the CDR3, the DNA is TGTGCCAGCAGTGGGGACAGGGGCACTGAAGCTTTCTTT. It yields the protein CASSGDRGTEAFF.

This clonotype has at least ten counts. CDR3 region: CASSSPHLNTEAFF. CDR3 nucleotide sequence: TGTGCCAGCAGTTCACCCCACCTGAACACTGAAGCTTTCTTT. This chain uses TRBV28 with TRBJ1-1; no clear D gene. Per the germline V gene, CDR1 is MDHEN and CDR2 is SYDVKM. The CDR3 length is 14 residues. V shed 4 bases and J shed 0 bases, with 9 bases lying between them.

Ten or more counts support this clonotype. This chain links TRBV6-6 with TRBJ1-5; D is unclear. The germline V gene has CDR1 MNHNY and CDR2 SVGAGI (reference sequence). This CDR3 contains 16 residues. Deletions cut 0 bases from V and 4 bases from J, with 13 bases between. The chain's CDR3 is CASSYSMGSANQPQHF. CDR3 sequence (DNA): TGTGCCAGCAGTTACTCGATGGGGAGCGCGAATCAGCCCCAGCATTTT.

This clonotype has a handful of counts. The V and J genes are TRBV29-1 and TRBJ1-2, with 7 bases fitting TRBD1. The CDR3 sequence is 10 residues long. Germline V gives CDR1 SQVTM, CDR2 ANQGSEA. V shed 7 bases and J 6 bases; nucleotides not matched to a gene: 2. CDR3 protein: CSAGTDGYTF. The DNA for the CDR3 is TGCAGCGCGGGGACAGATGGCTACACCTTC.

This clonotype was observed a handful of times. This chain links TRBV20-1 with TRBJ2-3, with 8 bases identical to TRBD2. The germline V gene has CDR1 DFQATT and CDR2 SNEGSKA (reference sequence). This CDR3 has 15 residues. Trimming took 5 bases from V and 0 from J; bases not matched to a gene: 7. CDR3 in amino acids: CSAAGGARSTDTQYF. The CDR3 region has the DNA TGCAGTGCTGCGGGGGGTGCGCGGAGCACAGATACGCAGTATTTT.

This clonotype was found many times. This rearrangement joins TRBV7-2 to TRBJ2-6; no firm D call. Deletions cut 5 bases from V and 1 base from J, with 9 bases between. CDR3 length equals 15 residues. Germline V gene lookup returns CDR1 SGHTA and CDR2 FQGNSA. CDR3 residues: CASSRRWSGANVLTF. Written as DNA, the CDR3 is TGTGCCAGCAGCCGCCGTTGGTCTGGGGCCAACGTCCTGACTTTC.

This clonotype was recorded at least ten times. The chain couples TRBV29-1 to TRBJ2-1, with 10 bases identical to TRBD2. In germline, CDR1 is SQVTM, CDR2 ANQGSEA. The trim removed 5 bases at V and 7 bases at J, leaving 11 bases unmatched. The CDR3 consists of 15 residues. The CDR3 loop is CSVNRAGGPANEQFF. The CDR3 DNA reads as TGCAGCGTTAACCGAGCGGGGGGGCCCGCGAATGAGCAGTTCTTC.

This clonotype was counted many times. The V gene is TRBV7-8, the J gene TRBJ2-7; TRBD1 aligns across 9 bases. The CDR3 loop spans 13 amino acids. With V trimmed by 3 bases and J by 5 bases, 2 bases remained unmatched. In germline, CDR1 is SGHVS, CDR2 FQNEAQ. The CDR3 loop reads CASSLDRGDEQYF. The CDR3 nucleotides read TGTGCCAGCAGCTTGGACAGGGGAGACGAGCAGTACTTC.

This clonotype was counted at least ten times. V and J are TRBV28 and TRBJ2-2; D not certain. CDR3 size: 14 residues. Germline CDR1 is MDHEN and CDR2 is SYDVKM. Between the trimmed V and J ends, which lost 1 base and 6 bases, there was a span of 9 bases. In DNA, the CDR3 is TGTGCCAGCAGTTTATCGGTAGCTCCCGGGGAGCTGTTTTTT. Translating it yields CASSLSVAPGELFF.

This clonotype was counted between two and nine times. This rearrangement joins TRBV7-2 to TRBJ1-5; tentatively, D is TRBD1 (6 bases). The germline V gene encodes CDR1 SGHTA and CDR2 FQGNSA. The CDR3 is 15 amino acids. The ends were cut back, 5 bases at V and 6 bases at J, with 17 bases in the middle. The CDR3 DNA reads as TGTGCCAGCAGCCAAGTCGCTGGGGGCAGTCAGCCCCAGCATTTT. Translated: CASSQVAGGSQPQHF.

V gene TRBV19 combines with J gene TRBJ2-2; perhaps TRBD2 as D (6 bases). The CDR3 has 18 residues. V dropped 6 bases and J dropped 0 bases, with 20 bases sitting between them. Germline V gene lookup returns CDR1 LNHDA and CDR2 SQIVND (reference sequence). The CDR3 here is CASSHPMRDPANTGELFF. For the CDR3, the DNA is TGTGCCAGTAGCCATCCCATGCGGGACCCCGCGAACACCGGGGAGCTGTTTTTT.

This clonotype was counted only a few times. This chain uses TRBV20-1 with TRBJ2-7; 7 bases match TRBD1. V shed 6 bases, J shed 2 bases, and the junction held 10 bases outside the gene matches. The CDR3 contains 14 residues. Germline assignment: CDR1 DFQATT and CDR2 SNEGSKA (reference sequence). CDR3 nucleotide sequence: TGCAGTGCCAGCCTGACAGGGCGAACCTACGAGCAGTACTTC. Amino acid sequence: CSASLTGRTYEQYF.